Presented here are 27 T cell receptor beta chains from one specimen sequenced in a study of shared clonotypes between healthy human individuals. Profiled with immunoSEQ multiplex PCR; TCRdb holds only in-frame clones, not every one. The sample gives roughly 1,600,000 clones, less than 99% of which show up once; over 0.3% is in the top ten. The sequencing input was naive CD4+ T cells sorted from blood. Noted subset: CD45RA+ positively selected. The source is a man between 25 and 39 years old in good health.

The chain joins TRBV6-6 to TRBJ1-2, with D possibly being TRBD1 (5 bases). CDR1 is MNHNY, CDR2 SVGAGI, per germline (reference sequence). Trimming shortened V by 2 bases and J by 4 bases, and 14 bases separated the two germline ends. The CDR3 covers 15 residues. The CDR3 region is CASSYDGDYSYGYTF. CDR3 DNA: TGTGCCAGCAGTTACGATGGGGACTATTCCTATGGCTACACCTTC.

The V and J genes are TRBV5-4 and TRBJ2-7, with D unresolved. The CDR3 is 17 residues long. V lost 4 bases to trimming and J lost 5 bases, with 25 bases between them. The germline gives CDR1 SGHNT, CDR2 YYREEE (reference sequence). CDR3 nucleotide sequence: TGTGCCAGCAGCAAACAAAAGGGCAGCGATGCCTCACACGAGCAGTACTTC. It translates to CASSKQKGSDASHEQYF. Variable domain in full (rest from reference TRBV5-4 and TRBJ2-7): ETGVTQSPTHLIKTRGQQVTLRCSSQSGHNTVSWYQQALGQGPQFIFQYYREEENGRGNFPPRFSGLQFPNYSSELNVNALELDDSALYLCASSKQKGSDASHEQYFGPGTRLTVT.

The V and J genes are TRBV7-6 and TRBJ2-5, with TRBD1 matching 10 bases. Germline CDR1 is SGHVS and CDR2 is FNYEAQ. V lost 5 bases, J lost 4 bases, and 7 bases stayed unmatched. The CDR3 runs 15 residues. The CDR3 sequence: CASSHRTGGRETQYF. The CDR3 bases are TGTGCCAGCAGCCACCGGACAGGGGGGCGAGAGACCCAGTACTTC. The full variable domain, completed using reference TRBV7-6 and TRBJ2-5, is GAGVSQSPRYKVTKRGQDVALRCDPISGHVSLYWYRQALGQGPEFLTYFNYEAQQDKSGLPNDRFSAERPEGSISTLTIQRTEQRDSAMYRCASSHRTGGRETQYFGPGTRLLVL.

This sequence joins TRBV5-5 and TRBJ1-2; D is unresolved. Germline lookup yields CDR1 SGHKS and CDR2 YYEKEE (reference sequence). V was cut by 5 bases and J by 8 bases, with 19 bases left in between. The CDR3 sequence is 14 residues long. The CDR3 is CASSWKVREAGYTF. Here the CDR3 DNA reads TGTGCCAGCAGTTGGAAGGTTAGGGAAGCGGGCTACACCTTC.

V usage is TRBV19 and J usage is TRBJ2-1; either TRBD1 or TRBD2 may supply D (5 bases each). Trimming took 8 bases from V and 6 from J, leaving 20 bases between them. The CDR3 length is 15 residues. The germline CDR1 and CDR2 sequences are LNHDA and SQIVND (reference sequence). DNA of the CDR3: TGTGCCAGTTGTTCCGGGACCCTACCCAGCAATGAGCAGTTCTTC. Translation: CASCSGTLPSNEQFF. Together with reference TRBV19 and TRBJ2-1, the CDR3 gives the full variable domain: DGGITQSPKYLFRKEGQNVTLSCEQNLNHDAMYWYRQDPGQGLRLIYYSQIVNDFQKGDIAEGYSVSREKKESFPLTVTSAQKNPTAFYLCASCSGTLPSNEQFFGPGTRLTVL.

This chain connects TRBV7-9 to TRBJ1-4, with TRBD1 matching 8 bases. Looked up from germline, CDR1 is SEHNR and CDR2 is FQNEAQ (reference sequence). The J segment lost 7 bases and the V segment lost 6 bases, leaving 13 bases of the junction unmatched. The CDR3 totals 16 residues. CDR3 sequence: CASSHAQGAGIEKLFF. The CDR3, as DNA: TGTGCCAGCAGTCATGCCCAGGGGGCAGGAATTGAAAAACTGTTTTTT.

The V call is TRBV29-1, the J call TRBJ2-1; 9 bases agree with TRBD2. CDR1 and CDR2 (germline): SQVTM, ANQGSEA. V was pared by 3 bases and J by 7 bases, with 4 bases of the junction left unmatched. The CDR3 spans 13 residues. The CDR3 region has the DNA TGCAGCGTTGATAGCGGGAGTAGTAATGAGCAGTTCTTC. Its protein is CSVDSGSSNEQFF.

J is TRBJ2-1 and V is TRBV5-1; 7 positions agree with TRBD1. V lost 3 bases, J lost 0 bases, and 9 bases stayed unmatched. The CDR3 is 17 residues long. Germline-derived CDR1 and CDR2 are SGHRS and YFSETQ. Here the CDR3 DNA reads TGCGCCAGCAGCTCTGGAGTCGGGACAGTCTCCTACAATGAGCAGTTCTTC. It translates to CASSSGVGTVSYNEQFF.

As regards this clone: Other nucleotide sequences in the sample specify the same CDR3. This chain connects TRBV28 to TRBJ2-1, with no clear D. Germline V gene data show CDR1 as MDHEN and CDR2 as SYDVKM. Trimming shortened V by 2 bases and J by 6 bases, and 8 bases separated the two germline ends. The CDR3 contains 13 residues. The CDR3 loop is CASSLPLPNEQFF. The CDR3 DNA reads TGTGCCAGCAGTTTACCCCTCCCCAATGAGCAGTTCTTC.

This chain links TRBV10-1 with TRBJ2-3; 9 bases agree with TRBD2. The trim removed 4 bases at V and 1 base at J, leaving 6 bases unmatched. Germline CDR1 and CDR2: WNHNN and SYGVQD (reference sequence). The CDR3 runs 16 residues. For the CDR3, the DNA is TGCGCCAGCAGTGGGAATAGCGGGGGTGGCACAGATACGCAGTATTTT. Amino acid sequence: CASSGNSGGGTDTQYF.

This clone was recorded once. V usage is TRBV30 and J usage is TRBJ1-2; no definite D call. CDR1 is GTSNPN and CDR2 is SVGIG in the germline V gene (reference sequence). This CDR3 has 14 residues. Trimming stripped 0 bases from V and 4 bases from J, with 12 bases between. CDR3 region: CAWSVPPTSYGYTF. The CDR3 nucleotides are TGTGCCTGGAGTGTACCGCCCACCTCCTATGGCTACACCTTC. The full variable domain, in which reference TRBV30 and TRBJ1-2 provide the parts outside the CDR3, is SQTIHQWPATLVQPVGSPLSLECTVEGTSNPNLYWYRQAAGRGLQLLFYSVGIGQISSEVPQNLSASRPQDRQFILSSKKLLLSDSGFYLCAWSVPPTSYGYTFGSGTRLTVV.

The V and J genes are TRBV4-1 and TRBJ2-7; 9 nucleotides line up with TRBD2. The ends lost 3 bases at V and 7 bases at J; junction bases unmatched: 10. Germline CDR1 reads MGHRA; CDR2 reads YSYEKL. This CDR3 spans 15 amino acids. This chain's CDR3 is CASSQNSGSPSEQYF. CDR3 nucleotides: TGCGCCAGCAGCCAGAATAGCGGGAGCCCCAGTGAGCAGTACTTC.

The V and J genes are TRBV30 and TRBJ1-4, with TRBD1 matching over 9 bases. V dropped 5 bases and J dropped 6; count of bases not matched to a gene: 13. The CDR3 covers 16 residues. Germline V gives CDR1 GTSNPN, CDR2 SVGIG (reference sequence). CDR3 DNA: TGTGCCTGGCGCTCCGGGACAGGGATCCCATATGAAAAACTGTTTTTT. Encoded protein: CAWRSGTGIPYEKLFF. The full variable domain, completed using reference TRBV30 and TRBJ1-4, is SQTIHQWPATLVQPVGSPLSLECTVEGTSNPNLYWYRQAAGRGLQLLFYSVGIGQISSEVPQNLSASRPQDRQFILSSKKLLLSDSGFYLCAWRSGTGIPYEKLFFGSGTQLSVL.

The chain couples TRBV5-5 to TRBJ2-7, with 9 bases matching TRBD2. V trimming: 3 bases; J trimming: 6 bases; junction bases outside the gene matches: 7. The CDR3 length is 14 residues. CDR1 is SGHKS and CDR2 is YYEKEE in the germline V gene (reference sequence). In DNA form, the CDR3 reads TGTGCCAGCAGCTACGGGACTAGCCTAGGCGAGCAGTACTTC. It encodes CASSYGTSLGEQYF.

The chain employs TRBV6-1 and TRBJ2-6; 8 nucleotides line up with TRBD2. Germline loops: CDR1 MNHNS, CDR2 SASEGT. The CDR3 extends over 15 amino acids. The junction had 3 bases not matched to a gene; V was cut back by 6 bases and J by 2 bases. CDR3 nucleotide sequence: TGTGCCAGCAGCGGTAGCGGGGCTGGGGCCAACGTCCTGACTTTC. Its translation: CASSGSGAGANVLTF.

The chain has TRBV2 and TRBJ2-5; 8 positions match TRBD1. Germline V lookup: CDR1 SNHLY, CDR2 FYNNEI. The CDR3 totals 12 residues. With 9 bases clipped from V and 2 bases from J, the junction kept 2 bases outside the gene matches. This CDR3 reads CARGTGQETQYF. CDR3 coding DNA: TGTGCCAGGGGGACAGGACAAGAGACCCAGTACTTC.

This chain uses TRBV15 with TRBJ2-5; the D call may be TRBD1 or TRBD2 (5 bases each). Germline CDR1 LNHNV, CDR2 YYDKDF (reference sequence). This CDR3 contains 16 residues. The V end lost 5 bases, the J end lost 2 bases, and 18 bases lay between the germline ends. CDR3 in amino acids: CATSPPRGAVQETQYF. CDR3 nucleotides: TGTGCCACCAGCCCTCCCCGAGGGGCAGTACAAGAGACCCAGTACTTC.

The chain couples TRBV18 to TRBJ2-5; 9 bases are a match to TRBD1. J lost 0 bases, V lost 6 bases, and 5 bases had no gene match. The CDR3 consists of 15 residues. CDR1 and CDR2 from the germline V gene are KGHSH and LQKENI. In DNA form, the CDR3 reads TGTGCCAGCTCGCCCGGGACAGGGAACCAAGAGACCCAGTACTTC. Protein: CASSPGTGNQETQYF.

This clone was found once. The chain recombines TRBV27 with TRBJ1-1; D gene ambiguous. This CDR3 spans 12 amino acids. The germline gives CDR1 MNHEY, CDR2 SMNVEV (reference sequence). Trimming shortened V by 2 bases and J by 7 bases, and 8 bases separated the two germline ends. CDR3 bases: TGTGCCAGCAGTTTAGTTCGGGGTGAAGCTTTCTTT. Protein sequence: CASSLVRGEAFF.

The V and J genes are TRBV15 and TRBJ1-2, with a weak D call TRBD1 (6 bases). V was cut by 5 bases and J by 8 bases, with 18 bases left in between. CDR1 is LNHNV, CDR2 YYDKDF, per germline (reference sequence). This CDR3 is 14 amino acids long. CDR3 bases: TGTGCCACCAGCTTAAGGGGGGGCGCGACCGGCTACACCTTC. Translating it yields CATSLRGGATGYTF.

This sequence joins TRBV7-9 and TRBJ1-2; D is unresolved. This CDR3 comprises 17 residues. V was shortened by 1 base and J by 0 bases, with 15 bases between the two germline ends. Germline loops: CDR1 SEHNR, CDR2 FQNEAQ (reference sequence). In DNA, the CDR3 is TGTGCCAGCAGCTTAGGGACGACCTTTAATGCTAACTATGGCTACACCTTC. This translates into CASSLGTTFNANYGYTF. Drawing the rest from reference TRBV7-9 and TRBJ1-2, the complete variable domain is DTGVSQNPRHKITKRGQNVTFRCDPISEHNRLYWYRQTLGQGPEFLTYFQNEAQLEKSRLLSDRFSAERPKGSFSTLEIQRTEQGDSAMYLCASSLGTTFNANYGYTFGSGTRLTVV.

V usage is TRBV5-8 and J usage is TRBJ1-5, with 7 bases fitting TRBD1. There are 14 residues in the CDR3. Trimming cost V 0 bases and J 5 bases; bases outside gene matches: 2. Germline V gene lookup returns CDR1 SGHTS and CDR2 YDEGEE. CDR3 nucleotides: TGTGCCAGCAGCTTGGGCAGGGGGGATCAGCCCCAGCATTTT. Amino acid sequence: CASSLGRGDQPQHF.

This sequence joins TRBV30 and TRBJ2-2, with TRBD1 identical over 9 bases. The V gene's germline CDR1 is GTSNPN and CDR2 SVGIG (reference sequence). With 5 bases clipped from V and 6 bases from J, the junction kept 7 bases outside the gene matches. This CDR3 is built from 14 residues. Written as DNA, the CDR3 is TGTGCCTGGTTGGGACAGGGAACCCCCGGGGAGCTGTTTTTT. Translating gives CAWLGQGTPGELFF.

Worth noting for this clone: The junction shows a germline mismatch at one end, possibly a read error. CDR3 region: CASSPLGAGSNVLTF. The DNA for the CDR3 is TGCGCCAGCAGCCCCTTGGGAGCTGGGTCCAACGTCCTGACTTTC. The J gene is TRBJ2-6, the V gene TRBV5-1; D is possibly TRBD2 (5 bases). Germline V gene lookup returns CDR1 SGHRS and CDR2 YFSETQ. The CDR3 spans 15 residues.

This clone was picked up one time. The gene calls are TRBV4-3 and TRBJ1-5; D gene uncertain. The length of the CDR3 is 15 residues. Germline loops: CDR1 LGHNA, CDR2 YSLEER. Trimming pared 2 bases from V and 5 bases from J, leaving 13 bases between. The CDR3 DNA reads as TGCGCCAGCAGCCAATCCTGGGGTAGGGATCAGCCCCAGCATTTT. It translates to CASSQSWGRDQPQHF.

The chain employs TRBV6-6 and TRBJ1-5; TRBD1 matches 7 bases. The CDR3 consists of 15 residues. V lost 6 bases, J lost 5 bases, and 10 bases stayed unmatched. The germline gives CDR1 MNHNY, CDR2 SVGAGI (reference sequence). CDR3 residues: CASRQTGLSYQPQHF. DNA for the CDR3: TGTGCCAGCAGACAGACAGGGTTGAGCTATCAGCCCCAGCATTTT.

The rearrangement joins TRBV11-2 to TRBJ2-1; D gene unclear. The CDR3 has 11 amino acids. Germline CDR1 and CDR2: SGHAT and FQNNGV. Trimming removed 2 bases from V and 7 bases from J, with 3 bases in between. The CDR3 loop reads CASSLWNEQFF. The CDR3 DNA is TGTGCCAGCAGCTTATGGAATGAGCAGTTCTTC.